Each of the 27 T cell receptor beta chains below was sequenced from the same sample in a study of blood T cell repertoires in COVID-19. The table came from immunoSEQ multiplex PCR; TCRdb's copy has only in-frame clones and leaves some out. Of about 350,000 clones in the sample, roughly 89% are singletons; the top ten hold 3.9%. Sequenced material: peripheral blood. The source of these receptors is a woman between 55 and 75 years old with COVID-19, enrolled during active disease.

The V gene is TRBV6-5, the J gene TRBJ2-7; the match to TRBD1 covers 7 bases. The CDR3 contains 13 residues. The J segment lost 2 bases and the V segment lost 8 bases, leaving 6 bases of the junction unmatched. The germline V gene encodes CDR1 MNHEY and CDR2 SVGAGI. CDR3 bases: TGTGCCAGCTTTCGGGACAGCCCCTACGAGCAGTACTTC. As protein: CASFRDSPYEQYF.

The V gene is TRBV27, the J gene TRBJ1-2, with 9 positions matching TRBD1. The trim removed 5 bases at V and 7 bases at J, leaving 5 bases unmatched. Germline lookup yields CDR1 MNHEY and CDR2 SMNVEV (reference sequence). This CDR3 has 13 residues. This CDR3 reads CASSPRDRAGYTF. DNA for the CDR3: TGTGCCAGCAGTCCCCGGGACAGGGCTGGCTACACCTTC.

The chain recombines TRBV2 with TRBJ1-1; 7 bases align to TRBD1. Germline V lookup: CDR1 SNHLY, CDR2 FYNNEI. This CDR3 is 12 amino acids long. V dropped 6 bases and J dropped 5; count of bases not matched to a gene: 3. The CDR3: CASRTGWTEAFF. CDR3 sequence (DNA): TGTGCCAGCAGGACAGGGTGGACTGAAGCTTTCTTT.

The chain uses TRBV3-1 (or the pseudogene TRBV3-2) and TRBJ1-4, with D uncertain. Trimming took off 5 bases at V and 5 bases at J, with 15 bases between the two ends. CDR3 length: 15 residues. The germline V gene encodes CDR1 LGHDT and CDR2 YNNKEL (reference sequence). For the CDR3, the DNA is TGTGCCAGCAGCGGCGACGGAGGAGCAAATGAAAAACTGTTTTTT. Its protein product is CASSGDGGANEKLFF.

The chain uses TRBV29-1 and TRBJ2-7; possibly TRBD1 for D (6 bases). This CDR3 has 12 amino acids. Germline V gene lookup returns CDR1 SQVTM and CDR2 ANQGSEA. V was cut by 7 bases and J by 0 bases, with 10 bases left in between. For the CDR3, the DNA is TGCAGCGCCCGGGACACCTCCTACGAGCAGTACTTC. Protein product: CSARDTSYEQYF.

The chain carries TRBV5-1 and TRBJ2-1, with a possible D match to TRBD2 (6 bases). Germline V lookup: CDR1 SGHRS, CDR2 YFSETQ. V lost 0 bases, J lost 7 bases, and 11 bases lay in between. The CDR3 sequence is 14 residues long. The CDR3 reads CASSLEAGPNEQFF. Written as DNA, the CDR3 is TGCGCCAGCAGCTTGGAGGCGGGGCCAAATGAGCAGTTCTTC.

This chain joins TRBV5-1 and TRBJ1-1; 12 positions match TRBD1. V dropped 4 bases and J dropped 8; count of bases not matched to a gene: 15. CDR1 is SGHRS, CDR2 YFSETQ, per germline. The CDR3 runs 17 residues. Here the CDR3 DNA reads TGCGCCAGCAGCCAGGGACAGGGGGCCGGGCTGGGGAAAGAAGCTTTCTTT. This encodes CASSQGQGAGLGKEAFF. Based on the CDR3 plus reference TRBV5-1 and TRBJ1-1, the full variable domain is KAGVTQTPRYLIKTRGQQVTLSCSPISGHRSVSWYQQTPGQGLQFLFEYFSETQRNKGNFPGRFSGRQFSNSRSEMNVSTLELGDSALYLCASSQGQGAGLGKEAFFGQGTRLTVV.

The chain links TRBV3-1 (or the pseudogene TRBV3-2) to TRBJ2-5; D unclear. V lost 5 bases to trimming and J lost 9 bases, with 13 bases between them. Germline values: CDR1 LGHDT, CDR2 YNNKEL (reference sequence). The CDR3 is 12 amino acids. The CDR3 DNA reads TGTGCCAGCAGCAGTACACGGCAGGCCCAGTACTTC. Translated, it gives CASSSTRQAQYF.

CDR3 coding DNA: TGTGCCAGCAGTGCCCCGCGGGGAACAGAGACCCAGTACTTC. Translation: CASSAPRGTETQYF. J is TRBJ2-5 and V is TRBV25-1, with D possibly TRBD2 on 6 matching bases. Germline V gene sequence: CDR1 MGHDK, CDR2 SYGVNS. The CDR3 has 14 amino acids. The V and J ends lost 4 bases and 4 bases respectively, with 13 bases between them. The full variable domain, completed using reference TRBV25-1 and TRBJ2-5, is EADIYQTPRYLVIGTGKKITLECSQTMGHDKMYWYQQDPGMELHLIHYSYGVNSTEKGDLSSESTVSRIRTEHFPLTLESARPSHTSQYLCASSAPRGTETQYFGPGTRLLVL.

As for this clone: A junction boundary mismatches the germline segment, possibly from a read error. The V and J genes are TRBV7-9 and TRBJ2-7; TRBD2 matches at 8 bases. The length of the CDR3 is 12 residues. Germline-derived CDR1 and CDR2 are SEHNR and FQNEAQ (reference sequence). CDR3 amino acids: CASSWGESGGVF. CDR3 DNA: TGTGCCAGCAGCTGGGGAGAAAGCGGGGGAGTCTTC. Full variable domain (rest looked up from reference TRBV7-9 and TRBJ2-7): DTGVSQNPRHKITKRGQNVTFRCDPISEHNRLYWYRQTLGQGPEFLTYFQNEAQLEKSRLLSDRFSAERPKGSFSTLEIQRTEQGDSAMYLCASSWGESGGVFGPGTRLTVT.

The chain uses TRBV18 and TRBJ2-3; no firm D call. There are 15 residues in the CDR3. V was cut by 0 bases and J by 0 bases, with 7 bases left in between. CDR1 is KGHSH and CDR2 is LQKENI in the germline V gene. The DNA for the CDR3 is TGTGCCAGCTCACCACCTGCGTCTAGCACAGATACGCAGTATTTT. Translated: CASSPPASSTDTQYF.

The chain employs TRBV5-8 and TRBJ1-5, with 7 bases fitting TRBD1. This CDR3 contains 16 residues. Germline V gives CDR1 SGHTS, CDR2 YDEGEE. V was pared by 4 bases and J by 6 bases, with 13 bases of the junction left unmatched. Written as DNA, the CDR3 is TGTGCCAGCAGCACCGGACAGGATCGAATCCTTCAGCCCCAGCATTTT. Translation gives CASSTGQDRILQPQHF.

The V and J genes are TRBV6-5 and TRBJ1-2; D possibly corresponds to TRBD1 (6 bases). Germline CDR1 reads MNHEY; CDR2 reads SVGAGI. This CDR3 is built from 15 residues. V lost 0 bases and J 8 bases, leaving 16 bases between the germline ends. The CDR3 DNA is TGTGCCAGCAGTTACTCGAGGGGGGGAGGGAGAGGCTACACCTTC. It codes for CASSYSRGGGRGYTF.

The rearrangement links TRBV12-3 or TRBV12-4 to TRBJ1-1, with a possible D match to TRBD1 (5 bases). The V end was cut by 6 bases, the J end by 7 bases, with 12 bases between. This CDR3 is built from 12 residues. The CDR3 sequence: CASRFGADEAFF. CDR3 in DNA: TGTGCCAGCAGATTTGGGGCTGATGAAGCTTTCTTT.

The chain has TRBV10-3 and TRBJ1-2; TRBD1 agrees at 9 bases. This CDR3 region has 12 residues. The V segment lost 5 bases and the J segment 7 bases; nucleotides outside the gene matches: 2. CDR1 and CDR2 (germline): ENHRY, SYGVKD. The CDR3 protein is CAISWDRAGYTF. The CDR3 DNA is TGTGCCATCAGTTGGGACAGGGCTGGCTACACCTTC.

V usage is TRBV7-2 and J usage is TRBJ2-1, with 12 bases matching TRBD2. CDR1 SGHTA and CDR2 FQGNSA come from the germline V gene. CDR3 length: 16 residues. V was pared by 5 bases and J by 8 bases, with 10 bases of the junction left unmatched. CDR3 bases: TGTGCCAGCAGCCCCGGACTAGCGGGACCGGGCCATGAGCAGTTCTTC. Translated, it gives CASSPGLAGPGHEQFF.

V and J are TRBV27 and TRBJ1-2; possibly TRBD1 for D (5 bases). Germline loops: CDR1 MNHEY, CDR2 SMNVEV (reference sequence). This CDR3 is built from 13 residues. Trimming removed 4 bases from V and 3 bases from J, with 9 bases in between. The CDR3, as DNA: TGTGCCAGCAGTTCGTTCAGGGACTATGGCTACACCTTC. Residues: CASSSFRDYGYTF.

The chain carries TRBV27 and TRBJ1-5, with TRBD1 matching over 9 bases. The CDR3 runs 15 residues. CDR1 and CDR2 (germline): MNHEY, SMNVEV (reference sequence). The J segment lost 4 bases and the V segment lost 3 bases, leaving 4 bases of the junction unmatched. The CDR3 DNA reads as TGTGCCAGCAGTTTCGCGGGGACAGGGAATCAGCCCCAGCATTTT. Translation: CASSFAGTGNQPQHF.

The chain is built from TRBV7-2 and TRBJ1-6; D is uncertain. V was clipped by 1 base and J by 5 bases, with 9 bases between them. The CDR3 has 15 amino acids. Germline lookup yields CDR1 SGHTA and CDR2 FQGNSA. DNA of the CDR3: TGTGCCAGCAGCTTAGGCCTGGTAGATAATTCACCCCTCCACTTT. Translation: CASSLGLVDNSPLHF.

V is TRBV5-1 and J is TRBJ2-7; D is perhaps TRBD1 (6 bases). From germline, CDR1 is SGHRS and CDR2 YFSETQ. This CDR3 is 13 amino acids long. The V gene lost 0 bases and the J gene lost 6 bases, with 10 bases spanning the gap. CDR3 nucleotide sequence: TGCGCCAGCAGCTTGGGGGGGCGTAGCGAGCAGTACTTC. Translation gives CASSLGGRSEQYF.

The chain joins TRBV25-1 to TRBJ1-2, with 11 positions matching TRBD1. The CDR3 runs to 15 residues. CDR1 and CDR2 (germline): MGHDK, SYGVNS. V lost 3 bases to trimming and J lost 5 bases; unmatched junction nucleotides: 5. As DNA, the CDR3 is TGTGCCAGCAGTGATCCCGGGACAGGGGGATATGGCTACACCTTC. This codes for CASSDPGTGGYGYTF.

This chain links TRBV11-3 with TRBJ2-3; the match to TRBD1 covers 8 bases. The V gene's germline CDR1 is SGHNT and CDR2 YENEEA. With V trimmed by 2 bases and J by 3 bases, 1 base remained unmatched. The CDR3 runs 14 residues. CDR3 bases: TGTGCCAGCAGCTTAAGACAGGGGACAGATACGCAGTATTTT. It yields the protein CASSLRQGTDTQYF. The full variable domain, completed using reference TRBV11-3 and TRBJ2-3, is EAGVVQSPRYKIIEKKQPVAFWCNPISGHNTLYWYLQNLGQGPELLIRYENEEAVDDSQLPKDRFSAERLKGVDSTLKIQPAELGDSAVYLCASSLRQGTDTQYFGPGTRLTVL.

The V gene is TRBV19, the J gene TRBJ1-5; TRBD1 agrees at 12 bases. CDR3 length equals 16 residues. J gave up 2 bases and V 4 bases, and 3 bases lay outside the gene matches. CDR1 is LNHDA and CDR2 is SQIVND in the germline V gene (reference sequence). The CDR3 bases are TGTGCCAGTAGTACTGGGACAGGGGGCCGCAATCAGCCCCAGCATTTT. Protein sequence: CASSTGTGGRNQPQHF.

This chain links TRBV11-2 with TRBJ2-5, with 7 bases matching TRBD2. Germline lookup yields CDR1 SGHAT and CDR2 FQNNGV. The CDR3 loop spans 14 amino acids. V lost 6 bases to trimming and J lost 5 bases; unmatched junction nucleotides: 9. For the CDR3, the DNA is TGTGCCAGCAGGTCCGGACTAGTAGGGGAGACCCAGTACTTC. This translates into CASRSGLVGETQYF.

The chain is built from TRBV7-2 and TRBJ1-2; D is undetermined. CDR1 SGHTA and CDR2 FQGNSA come from the germline V gene. The CDR3 covers 15 residues. The V end was cut by 2 bases, the J end by 10 bases, with 20 bases between. CDR3 protein: CASSLFTLPLHDYTF. The CDR3 DNA reads TGTGCCAGCAGCTTATTCACCCTCCCACTGCATGACTACACCTTC.

The V call is TRBV4-1, the J call TRBJ1-2; 8 bases match TRBD1. CDR1 is MGHRA and CDR2 is YSYEKL in the germline V gene. V shed 3 bases and J 8 bases; nucleotides not matched to a gene: 8. The CDR3 consists of 14 residues. The chain's CDR3 is CASSHPPSGGGYTF. In DNA, the CDR3 is TGCGCCAGCAGCCACCCCCCTTCAGGGGGCGGCTACACCTTC.

This chain connects TRBV7-6 to TRBJ2-2; 7 positions agree with TRBD2. Per the germline V gene, CDR1 is SGHVS and CDR2 is FNYEAQ. V lost 3 bases and J lost 2; bases outside the gene matches: 3. This CDR3 contains 15 residues. For the CDR3, the DNA is TGTGCCAGCAGCTTGGGACTACTTAACACCGGGGAGCTGTTTTTT. Its protein product is CASSLGLLNTGELFF.